This T cell receptor (beta chain) was retrieved from a study of identical twins. Notes on the study in general: An excess of low generation probability was shown by twin-shared out-of-frame alpha sequences.

In the case of this clonotype: Its target is unknown.

Using its own MiXCR run on the 5' RACE reads, TCRdb lists one record per CDR3 protein. The data show about 190,000 distinct CDR3 sequences, with more than 15% seen just once and 40% to 45% held by the top ten. The CDR3 extends over 19 amino acids. With 5 bases clipped from V and 3 bases from J, the junction kept 17 bases outside the gene matches. CDR1 is SGHRS, CDR2 YFSETQ, per germline. This sample was shared with a second study, whose subject was T cells expressing NK-cell markers.

This chain connects TRBV5-1 to TRBJ2-2; 9 bases agree with TRBD2. The receptor was derived from a young woman in good health. The specimen was CD8+ T cells sorted from blood. The CDR3 protein is CASSGLRGGLRGDTGELFF. The CDR3 bases are TGCGCCAGCAGTGGCTTGCGGGGGGGCCTAAGAGGTGACACCGGGGAGCTGTTTTTT.